This T cell receptor beta chain is from a study of cytomegalovirus exposure and HLA in healthy donors. Study-wide findings and caveats: Reports state that TCR beta sequences accurately predicted most subjects' HLA-A and HLA-B alleles.

The primer mix had 60 Vbeta and 13 Jbeta primers. Sequencing used immunoSEQ multiplex PCR; TCRdb keeps in-frame clones, though not all of them. The profile shows some 110,000 clones, around 70% of them singletons. Donors had nominal health at sampling but likely had unrecorded immune exposures. With respect to this clone: As yet, its antigen is unknown.

Trimming cost V 6 bases and J 5 bases; bases outside gene matches: 5. In germline, CDR1 is LNHDA, CDR2 SQIVND (reference sequence). The CDR3 loop spans 13 amino acids. The chain uses TRBV19 and TRBJ2-3; TRBD1 agrees at 7 bases. Sequencing was done on a sample of PBMCs. The sequence came from a man under 40 in good health and CMV-seropositive. CDR3 DNA: TGTGCCAGTAGACGGGACAGTATAGATACGCAGTATTTT. It codes for CASRRDSIDTQYF.